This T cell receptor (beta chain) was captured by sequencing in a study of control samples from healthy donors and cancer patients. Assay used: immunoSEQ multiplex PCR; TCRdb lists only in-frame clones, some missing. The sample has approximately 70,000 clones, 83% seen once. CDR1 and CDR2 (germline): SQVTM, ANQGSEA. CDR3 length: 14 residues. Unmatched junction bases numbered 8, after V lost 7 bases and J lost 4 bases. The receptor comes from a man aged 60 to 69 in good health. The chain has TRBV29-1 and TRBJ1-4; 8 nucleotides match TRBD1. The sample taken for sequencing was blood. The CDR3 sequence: CSAGWGQDNEKLFF. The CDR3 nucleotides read TGCAGCGCAGGATGGGGACAGGATAATGAAAAACTGTTTTTT.